This T cell receptor (beta chain) was documented in a study of OX40 agonist ivuxolimab in advanced cancers. Study observations and caveats: Specificity for antigen went undetermined in the expanded peripheral T cells. Among the least clonally expanded were partial responders at 0.1-3.0 mg/kg.

Sequencing was performed with immunoSEQ multiplex PCR; in TCRdb, only in-frame clones are kept and a portion is missing. The sample includes tens of thousands of clones, approximately 94% seen only once; the top ten take roughly 20%. Blood sampling was done at baseline, cycle 4 day 1, and cycle 7 day 1. The CDR3 is 16 residues long. In germline, CDR1 is SGHRS, CDR2 YFSETQ. The V end lost 1 base, the J end lost 5 bases, and 18 bases lay between the germline ends. To note about this clone: Its antigen remains unidentified.

The starting material was CD4+ or CD8+ T cells sorted from blood, obtained in a trial of the OX40 agonist ivuxolimab. The origin of this receptor is an adult with an advanced solid tumor such as melanoma, head and neck, liver or kidney cancer. This chain connects TRBV5-1 to TRBJ2-5, with D unclear. This CDR3 is CASSLNQFIARETQYF. The CDR3 DNA follows: TGCGCCAGCAGCTTGAATCAGTTTATTGCTAGGGAGACCCAGTACTTC.